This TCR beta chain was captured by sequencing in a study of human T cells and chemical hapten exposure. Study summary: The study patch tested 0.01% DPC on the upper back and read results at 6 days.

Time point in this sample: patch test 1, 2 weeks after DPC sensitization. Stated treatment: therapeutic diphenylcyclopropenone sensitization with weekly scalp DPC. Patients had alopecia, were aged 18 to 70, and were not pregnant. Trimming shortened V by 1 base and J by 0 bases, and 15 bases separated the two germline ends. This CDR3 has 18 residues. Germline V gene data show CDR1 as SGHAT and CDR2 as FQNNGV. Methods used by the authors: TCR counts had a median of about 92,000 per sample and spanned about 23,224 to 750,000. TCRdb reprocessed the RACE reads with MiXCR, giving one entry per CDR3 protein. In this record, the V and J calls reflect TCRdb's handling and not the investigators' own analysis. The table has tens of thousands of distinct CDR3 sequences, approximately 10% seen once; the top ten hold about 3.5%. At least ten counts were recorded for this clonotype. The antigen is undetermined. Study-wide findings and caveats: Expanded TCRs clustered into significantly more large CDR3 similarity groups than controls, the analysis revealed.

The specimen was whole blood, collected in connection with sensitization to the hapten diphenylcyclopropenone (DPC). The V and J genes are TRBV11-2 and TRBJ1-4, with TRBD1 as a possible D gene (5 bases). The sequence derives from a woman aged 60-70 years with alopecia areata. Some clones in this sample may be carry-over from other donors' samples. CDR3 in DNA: TGTGCCAGCAGCTTAGGCACAGGTGGGCAGGCAACTAATGAAAAACTGTTTTTT. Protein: CASSLGTGGQATNEKLFF.